What follows describes a single T cell receptor (beta chain). No antigen is known for it. V shed 2 bases, J shed 3 bases, and the junction held 5 bases outside the gene matches. Per the germline V gene, CDR1 is SQVTM and CDR2 is ANQGSEA. The CDR3 runs 14 residues. The PCR contained 60 Vbeta and 13 Jbeta primers. Profiling relied on immunoSEQ multiplex PCR, and the TCRdb table lists in-frame clones only, not all of them. This table holds under 200,000 clones, roughly 70% found once. The entry originates in a study of cytomegalovirus exposure and HLA in healthy donors. General observations from the study: HLA alleles were associated with 17,000 or so TCR beta sequences in a later analysis at 0.05 false discovery rate. In a later analysis, HLA-associated TCR beta chains were more clonally expanded than equally common others. An apparent linkage of common viral pathogens to several of the most significant clusters emerged in a later analysis. A previous analysis found most TCR beta V segments productive roughly 87% or roughly 30% of the time.

The clonotype originates from a girl under 18 in good health and CMV-seronegative. Specimen: PBMCs. This chain connects TRBV29-1 to TRBJ1-1, with 8 bases matching TRBD1. CDR3 region: CSVEPDREDTEAFF. CDR3 bases: TGCAGCGTTGAACCGGACAGGGAGGACACTGAAGCTTTCTTT. The whole variable domain, remainder taken from reference TRBV29-1 and TRBJ1-1, is SAVISQKPSRDICQRGTSLTIQCQVDSQVTMMFWYRQQPGQSLTLIATANQGSEATYESGFVIDKFPISRPNLTFSTLTVSNMSPEDSSIYLCSVEPDREDTEAFFGQGTRLTVV.